One sample yielded the 3 T cell receptor beta chains listed below, sequenced in a study of blood T cells in healthy people across ages. Combining a sample-barcoded 5' primer with a J-beta primer mix, a second PCR ran for 7 to 11 cycles. TCRdb re-called the 5' RACE reads through MiXCR, storing one row per CDR3 protein. The sample has roughly 800,000 distinct CDR3 sequences, 35% to 40% seen once; the top ten hold roughly 13%. Sample: blood. These receptors were taken from a man aged 18 to 30 in good health.

This clonotype was counted only a few times. The V call is TRBV4-3, the J call TRBJ1-5; D is unclear. CDR1 is LGHNA and CDR2 is YSLEER in the germline V gene. V was shortened by 2 bases and J by 6 bases, with 11 bases between the two germline ends. This CDR3 has 14 amino acids. The CDR3 bases are TGCGCCAGCAGCCAACCGTTTAACACTCAGCCCCAGCATTTT. This translates into CASSQPFNTQPQHF.

V gene TRBV6-5 combines with J gene TRBJ2-3, with D tentatively TRBD2 (7 bases). From germline, CDR1 is MNHEY and CDR2 SVGAGI. The CDR3 has 15 residues. Trimming removed 7 bases from V and 1 base from J, with 15 bases in between. The CDR3 nucleotides are TGTGCCAGCATCCCGCGGGGGCTGGGCACAGATACGCAGTATTTT. Protein: CASIPRGLGTDTQYF.

Details on this clonotype: Given a much more abundant clone one base away, this may be a read error. This chain uses TRBV6-6 with TRBJ2-1; D is perhaps TRBD2 (5 bases). Germline V gives CDR1 MNHNY, CDR2 SVGAGI (reference sequence). Trimming removed 2 bases from V and 5 bases from J, with 13 bases in between. The CDR3 sequence is 15 residues long. CDR3 sequence (DNA): TGTGCCAGCAGTTACGTATTCGGAGGAAACAATGAGCAGTTCTTC. Residues: CASSYVFGGNNEQFF.